The 20 T cell receptor beta chains listed next were all sequenced from one sample in a study of blood T cell repertoires in COVID-19. Clones were read by immunoSEQ multiplex PCR, and TCRdb kept only the in-frame ones, dropping some. The sample comprises 150,000 to 200,000 clones, around 90% of which are singletons, and more than 2% rests with the top ten. What was sequenced was PBMCs or T cells enriched from blood (not recorded which). All receptors come from a woman in her twenties or thirties who had recovered from COVID-19.

This sequence joins TRBV5-1 and TRBJ2-7, with 13 bases fitting TRBD2. The V gene end was trimmed by 4 bases and the J gene end by 7 bases; junction bases not matched to a gene: 11. This CDR3 contains 16 residues. Germline V gives CDR1 SGHRS, CDR2 YFSETQ. Here the CDR3 DNA reads TGCGCCAGCAGCCCCCGAGGACTAGCGGGAGACTGGGAGCAGTACTTC. The encoded protein is CASSPRGLAGDWEQYF.

The rearrangement links TRBV15 to TRBJ1-1; 8 nucleotides align to TRBD1. The germline V gene has CDR1 LNHNV and CDR2 YYDKDF (reference sequence). V lost 4 bases and J lost 5; bases outside the gene matches: 3. The CDR3 length is 13 residues. The CDR3, as DNA: TGTGCCACCAGCATCTACAGGGGGACTGAAGCTTTCTTT. Amino acid sequence: CATSIYRGTEAFF.

The chain has TRBV28 and TRBJ1-1; D remains ambiguous. Germline CDR1 and CDR2: MDHEN and SYDVKM. V dropped 5 bases and J dropped 11 bases, with 21 bases sitting between them. CDR3 size: 14 residues. The CDR3 nucleotides read TGTGCCAGCAGTCAGCTCCGATCGGGTAGTGATGCTTTCTTT. This sequence encodes CASSQLRSGSDAFF.

Concerning this clone: The junction and the germline gene differ at one end; a read error may be behind it. The chain is built from TRBV25-1 and TRBJ1-4; no reliable D call. Germline V gene data show CDR1 as MGHDK and CDR2 as SYGVNS. There are 11 residues in the CDR3. CDR3 residues: CATSPLEKLFF. CDR3 coding DNA: TGTGCCACCAGTCCTTTGGAAAAACTGTTTTTT.

The chain has TRBV29-1 and TRBJ1-2, with TRBD1 matching over 7 bases. V shed 6 bases and J 2 bases; nucleotides not matched to a gene: 0. Per the germline V gene, CDR1 is SQVTM and CDR2 is ANQGSEA. The CDR3 length is 11 residues. This CDR3 is CSVTGNYGYTF. CDR3 DNA sequence: TGCAGCGTGACAGGGAACTATGGCTACACCTTC.

The chain links TRBV3-1 (or the pseudogene TRBV3-2) to TRBJ1-3, with 7 bases identical to TRBD1. The CDR3 has 16 amino acids. The junction had 9 bases not matched to a gene; V was cut back by 6 bases and J by 1 base. Germline V CDR1 and CDR2: LGHDT, YNNKEL (reference sequence). The CDR3: CASRKGGGLSGNTIYF. The CDR3 region has the DNA TGTGCCAGCAGGAAAGGGGGCGGCTTATCTGGAAACACCATATATTTT.

The chain uses TRBV3-1 (or the pseudogene TRBV3-2) and TRBJ2-3; D gene unclear. The CDR3 consists of 17 residues. The V and J ends lost 4 bases and 3 bases respectively, with 20 bases between them. The germline V gene encodes CDR1 LGHDT and CDR2 YNNKEL (reference sequence). The CDR3 loop reads CASSPPQPAVGTDTQYF. CDR3 bases: TGTGCCAGCAGCCCTCCTCAGCCTGCGGTTGGAACAGATACGCAGTATTTT.

The chain is built from TRBV21-1 and TRBJ2-7; the table's TRBD2 call for D was not verified on the DNA. TRBV21-1 is a listed pseudogene. The CDR3 loop spans 15 amino acids. This chain's CDR3 is CASSKEGEGSNEQYF. In nucleotides, the CDR3 is TGTGCCAGCAGCAAAGAGGGGGAGGGGAGCAACGAGCAGTACTTC.

This clone was detected a few times. The rearrangement links TRBV2 to TRBJ1-4; D is ambiguous. Germline loops: CDR1 SNHLY, CDR2 FYNNEI. CDR3 length: 11 residues. V was clipped by 5 bases and J by 7 bases, with 5 bases between them. CDR3 residues: CASSSSEKLFF. The CDR3, as DNA: TGTGCCAGCAGTTCCTCTGAAAAACTGTTTTTT. Full variable domain (missing parts from reference TRBV2 and TRBJ1-4): EPEVTQTPSHQVTQMGQEVILRCVPISNHLYFYWYRQILGQKVEFLVSFYNNEISEKSEIFDDQFSVERPDGSNFTLKIRSTKLEDSAMYFCASSSSEKLFFGSGTQLSVL.

This chain links TRBV25-1 with TRBJ1-2, with D perhaps matching TRBD1 (5 bases). Germline V gene data show CDR1 as MGHDK and CDR2 as SYGVNS. V gave up 4 bases and J gave up 4 bases, with 10 bases separating them. The CDR3 runs 13 residues. CDR3 DNA sequence: TGTGCCAGCAGTGGGGGGGTCGTCTATGGCTACACCTTC. It is translated as CASSGGVVYGYTF.

The chain combines TRBV18 with TRBJ1-4, with TRBD1 identical over 8 bases. The V gene end was trimmed by 5 bases and the J gene end by 6 bases; junction bases not matched to a gene: 8. Germline V lookup: CDR1 KGHSH, CDR2 LQKENI. The CDR3 covers 15 residues. CDR3 sequence reads: CASSNETGGDEKLFF. The CDR3 nucleotides read TGTGCCAGCTCAAACGAAACAGGGGGGGATGAAAAACTGTTTTTT.

The J gene is TRBJ2-7, the V gene TRBV4-3; D possibly corresponds to TRBD2 (6 bases). There are 16 residues in the CDR3. Trimming took 0 bases from V and 3 from J, leaving 15 bases between them. Germline values: CDR1 LGHNA, CDR2 YSLEER. CDR3 amino acids: CASSQDPLARNYEQYF. CDR3 bases: TGCGCCAGCAGCCAAGACCCCCTAGCGCGGAACTACGAGCAGTACTTC.

This clone has just one count. V is TRBV10-3 and J is TRBJ2-1; TRBD2 aligns across 15 bases. Germline V gene data show CDR1 as ENHRY and CDR2 as SYGVKD. This CDR3 has 15 amino acids. The ends lost 6 bases at V and 8 bases at J; junction bases unmatched: 5. This chain's CDR3 is CAISRTSGRAHEQFF. In nucleotides, the CDR3 is TGTGCCATCAGCAGGACTAGCGGGAGGGCCCATGAGCAGTTCTTC.

The chain joins TRBV19 to TRBJ1-5; 8 bases fit TRBD1. J gave up 0 bases and V 7 bases, and 8 bases lay outside the gene matches. Germline loops: CDR1 LNHDA, CDR2 SQIVND (reference sequence). The CDR3 runs to 16 residues. For the CDR3, the DNA is TGTGCCAGTATCGGGACAGGCCTGGCTAGCAATCAGCCCCAGCATTTT. This gives the protein CASIGTGLASNQPQHF.

This clone came up a few times. The V gene is TRBV19, the J gene TRBJ2-7, with 7 bases aligning to TRBD1. CDR3 length: 13 amino acids. The germline CDR1 and CDR2 sequences are LNHDA and SQIVND (reference sequence). The junction had 5 bases not matched to a gene; V was cut back by 4 bases and J by 5 bases. CDR3: CASSTLGTDEQYF. Here the CDR3 DNA reads TGTGCCAGTAGTACACTCGGGACAGACGAGCAGTACTTC.

V and J are TRBV10-1 and TRBJ1-5, with D maybe TRBD1 (6 bases). The CDR3 covers 18 residues. Trimming took off 0 bases at V and 2 bases at J, with 17 bases between the two ends. Germline assignment: CDR1 WNHNN and CDR2 SYGVQD (reference sequence). In DNA form, the CDR3 reads TGCGCCAGCAGTGAGTCAAGACTAACCAGGGGTGGCAATCAGCCCCAGCATTTT. Its translation is CASSESRLTRGGNQPQHF.

The chain combines TRBV6-5 with TRBJ1-1; perhaps TRBD1 as D (5 bases). CDR1 is MNHEY and CDR2 is SVGAGI in the germline V gene. The V end was cut by 6 bases, the J end by 0 bases, with 11 bases between. The CDR3 totals 14 residues. The CDR3 DNA follows: TGTGCCAGCAGATCAGGGTTGGTGAACACTGAAGCTTTCTTT. Translation: CASRSGLVNTEAFF.

The genes are TRBV4-3 and TRBJ1-1; 7 bases agree with TRBD1. Trimming at V came to 0 bases and at J to 5 bases, leaving 3 bases not matched to a gene. The germline gives CDR1 LGHNA, CDR2 YSLEER. The CDR3 is 14 amino acids. The CDR3 loop is CASSQELTGTEAFF. The CDR3 coding sequence is TGCGCCAGCAGCCAAGAATTGACAGGGACTGAAGCTTTCTTT.

The rearrangement links TRBV30 to TRBJ1-6; a weak D match, TRBD1 (5 bases). CDR1 and CDR2 from the germline V gene are GTSNPN and SVGIG (reference sequence). CDR3 length equals 15 residues. The V end lost 1 base, the J end lost 6 bases, and 13 bases lay between the germline ends. The CDR3 DNA is TGTGCCTGGAGTGACACGGGACTAGTTAATTCACCCCTCCACTTT. It translates to CAWSDTGLVNSPLHF.

This rearrangement joins TRBV4-2 to TRBJ2-2; D is ambiguous. Trimming shortened V by 3 bases and J by 0 bases, and 17 bases separated the two germline ends. The germline V gene has CDR1 LGHNA and CDR2 YNFKEQ. CDR3 length equals 18 residues. Here the CDR3 reads CASSHYSLRFANTGELFF. The CDR3 coding sequence is TGTGCCAGCAGCCATTACTCTCTGCGGTTCGCGAACACCGGGGAGCTGTTTTTT.